The rows below give T cell receptor beta chains drawn from one sample of a study of regulatory T cells in long-lasting Graves disease. In TCRdb, the multiplex PCR reads were re-called with MiXCR into one record per CDR3 protein. Seen here are fewer than 550,000 distinct CDR3 sequences, about 15% observed once, and the top ten hold 20% to 25%. In addition, the sample was reused for a study of T cells in Graves' hyperthyroidism and ophthalmopathy.

The sequencing used peripheral blood mononuclear cells (PBMCs), collected at new diagnosis, from a patient treated with antithyroid drugs. These receptors all come from a middle-aged woman with Graves disease. The CDR3 runs from the conserved cysteine through the conserved F or W. The D gene is left open where the match is weak. Expanded clones are given a class, and other clones once, few, many or no size at all.

cdr3_nt: TGTGCCAGCAGTACTAGCAATCAGCCCCAGCATTTT; cdr3_aa: CASSTSNQPQHF; j_call: TRBJ1-5; clone_size: many; v_call: TRBV12-3/TRBV12-4; d_call: NA; cdr3_length: 12
cdr3_nt: TGTGCCAGCAGCCGCAAGGACAGGGCCGATGAGCAGTTCTTC; cdr3_aa: CASSRKDRADEQFF; j_call: TRBJ2-1; clone_size: few; v_call: TRBV3-1; d_call: TRBD1; cdr3_length: 14
cdr3_nt: TGCAGTGCTAGAGCCCTCGGGGGGGGACAAGAGACCCAGTACTTC; cdr3_aa: CSARALGGGQETQYF; j_call: TRBJ2-5; clone_size: NA; v_call: TRBV20-1; d_call: TRBD2; cdr3_length: 15
cdr3_nt: TGCAGTGCTACACAGACCAACAAGAACACTGAAGCTTTCTTT; cdr3_aa: CSATQTNKNTEAFF; j_call: TRBJ1-1; clone_size: many; v_call: TRBV20-1; d_call: NA; cdr3_length: 14
cdr3_nt: TGTGCCAGCAGCTTAGGGGCAGAGAACACTGAAGCTTTCTTT; cdr3_aa: CASSLGAENTEAFF; j_call: TRBJ1-1; clone_size: many; v_call: TRBV7-8; d_call: NA; cdr3_length: 14
cdr3_nt: TGTGCCAGCAGTGCATTCGGGAGGATTCGCGCAACTAATGAAAAACTGTTTTTT; cdr3_aa: CASSAFGRIRATNEKLFF; j_call: TRBJ1-4; clone_size: many; v_call: TRBV2; d_call: NA; cdr3_length: 18
cdr3_nt: TGTGCCAGCAGTGCCTCGGGACTAGCGGGGGGCTACGAGCAGTACTTC; cdr3_aa: CASSASGLAGGYEQYF; j_call: TRBJ2-7; clone_size: few; v_call: TRBV2; d_call: TRBD2; cdr3_length: 16
cdr3_nt: TGTGCCAGCAGCCTACAGGGGGGTAACACCGGGGAGCTGTTTTTT; cdr3_aa: CASSLQGGNTGELFF; j_call: TRBJ2-2; clone_size: NA; v_call: TRBV6-1; d_call: TRBD1; cdr3_length: 15
cdr3_nt: TGTGCCAGCAGTAACAGGGTAAGGGGGCCGAACACTGAAGCTTTCTTT; cdr3_aa: CASSNRVRGPNTEAFF; j_call: TRBJ1-1; clone_size: many; v_call: TRBV6-1; d_call: TRBD1; cdr3_length: 16
cdr3_nt: TGTGCCAGCAGTGGCAGTTTTAATGAAAAACTGTTTTTT; cdr3_aa: CASSGSFNEKLFF; j_call: TRBJ1-4; clone_size: many; v_call: TRBV2; d_call: NA; cdr3_length: 13
cdr3_nt: TGCAGTGCCAGCGGACTAGCGGGGGCCCGCTCCTACAATGAGCAGTTCTTC; cdr3_aa: CSASGLAGARSYNEQFF; j_call: TRBJ2-1; clone_size: many; v_call: TRBV20-1; d_call: TRBD2; cdr3_length: 17
cdr3_nt: TGCAGCGTTGAAGGGGGGTGGGAGACCCAGTACTTC; cdr3_aa: CSVEGGWETQYF; j_call: TRBJ2-5; clone_size: few; v_call: TRBV29-1; d_call: NA; cdr3_length: 12
cdr3_nt: TGTGCCAGCGGACTAGCGGGGGGGCAAGAGACCCAGTACTTC; cdr3_aa: CASGLAGGQETQYF; j_call: TRBJ2-5; clone_size: many; v_call: TRBV2; d_call: TRBD2; cdr3_length: 14
cdr3_nt: TGCGCCAGCAGCTTGTCACAGGCAAGCAATGAGCAGTTCTTC; cdr3_aa: CASSLSQASNEQFF; j_call: TRBJ2-1; clone_size: NA; v_call: TRBV5-1; d_call: NA; cdr3_length: 14
cdr3_nt: TGTGCCAGCAGCTCAGGGCAGGGGGCTTATAATGAGCAGTTCTTC; cdr3_aa: CASSSGQGAYNEQFF; j_call: TRBJ2-1; clone_size: many; v_call: TRBV5-6; d_call: TRBD1; cdr3_length: 15
cdr3_nt: TGCGCCAGCAGACCAGGGGTGAACACCGGGGAGCTGTTTTTT; cdr3_aa: CASRPGVNTGELFF; j_call: TRBJ2-2; clone_size: NA; v_call: TRBV10-1; d_call: NA; cdr3_length: 14
cdr3_nt: TGTGCCAGCAGCTTAGTCGGATCCCTCGATGGCTACACCTTC; cdr3_aa: CASSLVGSLDGYTF; j_call: TRBJ1-2; clone_size: NA; v_call: TRBV7-2; d_call: NA; cdr3_length: 14
cdr3_nt: TGTGCCAGCAGTTTAATGGGGCCGGGTGAGCAGTTCTTC; cdr3_aa: CASSLMGPGEQFF; j_call: TRBJ2-1; clone_size: many; v_call: TRBV28; d_call: NA; cdr3_length: 13
cdr3_nt: TGTGCCAGCTCACCACCGGCCGGGGCGAGCAATCAGCCCCAGCATTTT; cdr3_aa: CASSPPAGASNQPQHF; j_call: TRBJ1-5; clone_size: many; v_call: TRBV18; d_call: NA; cdr3_length: 16
cdr3_nt: TGTGCCAGCAGTTTAGGGACAGGGACGACTGAAGTTTTCTTT; cdr3_aa: CASSLGTGTTEVFF; j_call: TRBJ2-3; clone_size: NA; v_call: TRBV12-3/TRBV12-4; d_call: TRBD1; cdr3_length: 14
cdr3_nt: TGTGCCAGCAGCTCGAGGGGGGAGGTGGCTGGAAACACCATATATTTT; cdr3_aa: CASSSRGEVAGNTIYF; j_call: TRBJ1-3; clone_size: NA; v_call: TRBV11-3; d_call: NA; cdr3_length: 16
cdr3_nt: TGCAGTGCTAGAGATACTACTAGCTTCTACGATGAGCAGTTCTTC; cdr3_aa: CSARDTTSFYDEQFF; j_call: TRBJ2-1; clone_size: many; v_call: TRBV20-1; d_call: NA; cdr3_length: 15
cdr3_nt: TGTGCCAGTACTGGATCAGGTTTGGGCTACACCTTC; cdr3_aa: CASTGSGLGYTF; j_call: TRBJ1-2; clone_size: NA; v_call: TRBV19; d_call: NA; cdr3_length: 12
cdr3_nt: TGTGCCAGCAGCCGCGGGGGGACGGTTCAAGAGACCCAGTACTTC; cdr3_aa: CASSRGGTVQETQYF; j_call: TRBJ2-5; clone_size: NA; v_call: TRBV14; d_call: TRBD2; cdr3_length: 15
cdr3_nt: TGTGCCAGCAGCGTAGATCCAGGGAACTACGAGCAGTACTTC; cdr3_aa: CASSVDPGNYEQYF; j_call: TRBJ2-7; clone_size: few; v_call: TRBV9; d_call: NA; cdr3_length: 14
cdr3_nt: TGTGCCAGCAGCTTAATGTTGGCGACTAGCGGGGGTAGGGAGCAGTCCTTC; cdr3_aa: CASSLMLATSGGREQSF; j_call: TRBJ2-1; clone_size: few; v_call: TRBV11-2; d_call: TRBD2; cdr3_length: 17
cdr3_nt: TGTGCCAGCAGAGGATCAATAACAGGGCACACTGAAGCTTTCTTT; cdr3_aa: CASRGSITGHTEAFF; j_call: TRBJ1-1; clone_size: few; v_call: TRBV5-8; d_call: NA; cdr3_length: 15
cdr3_nt: TGCAGTGCTAGAGATTACATATCCTACGAGCAGTACTTC; cdr3_aa: CSARDYISYEQYF; j_call: TRBJ2-7; clone_size: few; v_call: TRBV20-1; d_call: NA; cdr3_length: 13
cdr3_nt: TGCAGTGCTGGTGGGGGGGGCGGAGGTGAAAAACTGTTTTTT; cdr3_aa: CSAGGGGGGEKLFF; j_call: TRBJ1-4; clone_size: many; v_call: TRBV20-1; d_call: NA; cdr3_length: 14
cdr3_nt: TGTGCCAGCAGCCCCACCGGGGGGGGGACGGCCGCTTTCTTT; cdr3_aa: CASSPTGGGTAAFF; j_call: TRBJ1-1; clone_size: NA; v_call: TRBV5-5; d_call: NA; cdr3_length: 14